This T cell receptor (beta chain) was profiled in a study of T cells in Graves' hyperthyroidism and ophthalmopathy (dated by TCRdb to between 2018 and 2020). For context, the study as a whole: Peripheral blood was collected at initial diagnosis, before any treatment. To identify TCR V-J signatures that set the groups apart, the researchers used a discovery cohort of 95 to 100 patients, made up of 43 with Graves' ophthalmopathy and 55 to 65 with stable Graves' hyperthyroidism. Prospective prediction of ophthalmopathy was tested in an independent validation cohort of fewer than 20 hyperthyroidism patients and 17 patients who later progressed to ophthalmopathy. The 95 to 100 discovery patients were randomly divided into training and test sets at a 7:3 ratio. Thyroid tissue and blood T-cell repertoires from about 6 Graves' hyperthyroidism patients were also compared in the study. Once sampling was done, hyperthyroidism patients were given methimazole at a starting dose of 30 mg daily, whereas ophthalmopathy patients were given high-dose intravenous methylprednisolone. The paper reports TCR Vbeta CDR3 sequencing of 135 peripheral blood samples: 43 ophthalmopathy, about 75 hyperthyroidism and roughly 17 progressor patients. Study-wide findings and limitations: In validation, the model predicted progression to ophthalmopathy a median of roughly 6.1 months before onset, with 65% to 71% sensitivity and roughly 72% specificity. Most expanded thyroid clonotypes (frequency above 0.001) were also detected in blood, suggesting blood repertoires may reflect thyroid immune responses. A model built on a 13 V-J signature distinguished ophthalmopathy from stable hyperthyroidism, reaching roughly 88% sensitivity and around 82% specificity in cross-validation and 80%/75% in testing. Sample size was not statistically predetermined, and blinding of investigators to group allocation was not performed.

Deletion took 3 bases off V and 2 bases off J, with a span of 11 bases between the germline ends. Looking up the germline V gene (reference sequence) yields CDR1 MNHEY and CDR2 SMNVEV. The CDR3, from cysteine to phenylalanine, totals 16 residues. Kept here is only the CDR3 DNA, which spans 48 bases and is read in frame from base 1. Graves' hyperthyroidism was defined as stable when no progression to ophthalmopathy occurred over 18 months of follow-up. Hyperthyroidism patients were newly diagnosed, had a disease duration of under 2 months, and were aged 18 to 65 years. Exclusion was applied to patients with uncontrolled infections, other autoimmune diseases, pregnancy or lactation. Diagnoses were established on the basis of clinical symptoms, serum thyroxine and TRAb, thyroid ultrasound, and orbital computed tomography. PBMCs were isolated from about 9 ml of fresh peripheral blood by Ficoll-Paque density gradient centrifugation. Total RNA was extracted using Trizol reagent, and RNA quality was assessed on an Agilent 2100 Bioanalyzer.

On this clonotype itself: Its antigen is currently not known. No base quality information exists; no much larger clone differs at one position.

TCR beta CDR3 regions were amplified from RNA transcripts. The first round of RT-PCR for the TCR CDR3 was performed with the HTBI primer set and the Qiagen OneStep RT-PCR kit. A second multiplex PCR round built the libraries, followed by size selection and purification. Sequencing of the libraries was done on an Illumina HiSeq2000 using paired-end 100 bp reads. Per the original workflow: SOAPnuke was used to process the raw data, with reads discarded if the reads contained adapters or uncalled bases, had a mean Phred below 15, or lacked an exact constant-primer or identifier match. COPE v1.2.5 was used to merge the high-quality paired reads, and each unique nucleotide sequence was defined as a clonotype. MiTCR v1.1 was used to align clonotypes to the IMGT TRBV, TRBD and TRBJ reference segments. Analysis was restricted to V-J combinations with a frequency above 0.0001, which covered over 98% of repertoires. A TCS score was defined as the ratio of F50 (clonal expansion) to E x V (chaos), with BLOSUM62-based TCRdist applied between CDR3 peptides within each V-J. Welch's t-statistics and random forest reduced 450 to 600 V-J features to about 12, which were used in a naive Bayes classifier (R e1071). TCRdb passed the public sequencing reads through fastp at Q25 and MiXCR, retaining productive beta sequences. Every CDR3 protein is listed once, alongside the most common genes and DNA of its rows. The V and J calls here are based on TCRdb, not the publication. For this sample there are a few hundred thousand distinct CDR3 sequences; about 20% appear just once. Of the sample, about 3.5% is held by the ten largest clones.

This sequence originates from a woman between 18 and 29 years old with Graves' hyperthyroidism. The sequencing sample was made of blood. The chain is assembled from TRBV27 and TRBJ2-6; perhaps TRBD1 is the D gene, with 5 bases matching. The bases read TGTGCCAGCAGTTTCCTCAGGGAAACTGGGGCCAACGTCCTGACTTTC. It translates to CASSFLRETGANVLTF.